The source of this T cell receptor (beta chain) is a study of T cells of healthy individuals. A single record per CDR3 protein comes from TCRdb applying MiXCR to the 5' RACE reads. This sample has tens of thousands of distinct CDR3 sequences, with approximately 4.5% found just once. The CDR3 contains 15 residues. V dropped 5 bases and J dropped 1; count of bases not matched to a gene: 7. Germline V gene sequence: CDR1 SGHTA, CDR2 FQGTGA. This TCR was recovered from a human donor in good health. The chain combines TRBV7-3 with TRBJ1-1; TRBD1 matches 7 bases. CDR3 DNA sequence: TGTGCCAGCAGCCCCTCCAGGGACAGGAACACTGAAGCTTTCTTT. This translates into CASSPSRDRNTEAFF.